This T cell receptor beta chain is from a study of T cell responses to AZD1222 COVID-19 vaccine. Study-level findings and limits: White British donors predominated, females outnumbered males, and clonal diversity was possibly underestimated. The repertoires were collected only after the peak T cell response.

The V gene's germline CDR1 is MNHEY and CDR2 SMNVEV (reference sequence). V was clipped by 5 bases and J by 8 bases; unmatched bases: 16. The CDR3 length is 17 residues. As concerns this clone: Its target is unknown.

Profiling relied on immunoSEQ multiplex PCR, and the TCRdb table lists in-frame clones only, not all of them. In the table there are about 77,000 clones, roughly nine tenths of which are singletons. This sequence joins TRBV27 and TRBJ2-1; 9 nucleotides match TRBD2. The TCR comes from an adult who received the AZD1222 COVID-19 vaccine. The source was peripheral blood, collected 28 days after the second AZD1222 dose. CDR3: CASSLVYQAGGGDEQFF. The CDR3, as DNA: TGTGCCAGCAGTCTCGTCTATCAAGCGGGAGGCGGTGATGAGCAGTTCTTC.